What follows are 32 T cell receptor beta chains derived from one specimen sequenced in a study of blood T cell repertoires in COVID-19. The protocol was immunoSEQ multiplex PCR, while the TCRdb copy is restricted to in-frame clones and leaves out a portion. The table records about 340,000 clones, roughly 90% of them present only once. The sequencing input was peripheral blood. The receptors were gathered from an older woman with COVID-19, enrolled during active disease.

CDR3 sequence: CASSPGRAINSPLHF. CDR3 nucleotide sequence: TGTGCCAGCAGTCCAGGGCGAGCGATAAATTCACCCCTCCACTTT. This chain joins TRBV6-5 and TRBJ1-6; D may be TRBD1 (5 bases). This CDR3 spans 15 amino acids. The V gene lost 5 bases and the J gene lost 7 bases, with 15 bases spanning the gap. In germline, CDR1 is MNHEY, CDR2 SVGAGI.

CDR3 region: CASSSGLAGWETQYF. In nucleotides, the CDR3 is TGTGCCAGCAGCTCCGGACTAGCGGGGTGGGAGACCCAGTACTTC. The rearrangement joins TRBV7-9 to TRBJ2-5; 12 bases agree with TRBD2. The CDR3 is 15 residues long. Trimming took 4 bases from V and 5 from J; bases not matched to a gene: 5. From germline, CDR1 is SEHNR and CDR2 FQNEAQ (reference sequence).

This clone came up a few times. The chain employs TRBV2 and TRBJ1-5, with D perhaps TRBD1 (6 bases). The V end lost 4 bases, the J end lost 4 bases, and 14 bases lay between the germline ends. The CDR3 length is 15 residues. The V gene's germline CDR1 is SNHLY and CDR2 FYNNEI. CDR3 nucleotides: TGTGCCAGCAGTGGAGCAGGGGCCGCTAATCAGCCCCAGCATTTT. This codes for CASSGAGAANQPQHF. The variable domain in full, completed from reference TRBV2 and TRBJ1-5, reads EPEVTQTPSHQVTQMGQEVILRCVPISNHLYFYWYRQILGQKVEFLVSFYNNEISEKSEIFDDQFSVERPDGSNFTLKIRSTKLEDSAMYFCASSGAGAANQPQHFGDGTRLSIL.

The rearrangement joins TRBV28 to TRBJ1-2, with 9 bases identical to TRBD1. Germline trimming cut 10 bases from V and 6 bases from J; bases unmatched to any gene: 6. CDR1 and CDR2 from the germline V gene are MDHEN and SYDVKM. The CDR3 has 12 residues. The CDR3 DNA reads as TGTGCCACCTCTGGGACAGGGAATGGCTACACCTTC. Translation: CATSGTGNGYTF.

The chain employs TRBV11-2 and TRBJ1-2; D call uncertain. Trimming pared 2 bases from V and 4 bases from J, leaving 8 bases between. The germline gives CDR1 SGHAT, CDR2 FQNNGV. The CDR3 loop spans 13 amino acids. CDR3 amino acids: CASSLQDSYGYTF. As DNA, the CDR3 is TGTGCCAGCAGCTTACAGGACTCCTATGGCTACACCTTC.

This CDR3 reads CATLEGSTDTQYF. The CDR3 bases are TGTGCCACCCTCGAGGGCAGCACAGATACGCAGTATTTT. The chain employs TRBV2 and TRBJ2-3; TRBD2 might be the D (5 bases). CDR1 is SNHLY, CDR2 FYNNEI, per germline. Trimming shortened V by 10 bases and J by 0 bases, and 11 bases separated the two germline ends. The CDR3 length is 13 residues.

The CDR3 region is CASSQKVEGTGQPQHF. Written as DNA, the CDR3 is TGCGCCAGCAGCCAAAAAGTTGAGGGTACTGGACAGCCCCAGCATTTT. V gene TRBV4-1 combines with J gene TRBJ1-5; no clear D gene. There are 16 residues in the CDR3. Per the germline V gene, CDR1 is MGHRA and CDR2 is YSYEKL. V was shortened by 2 bases and J by 7 bases, with 18 bases between the two germline ends.

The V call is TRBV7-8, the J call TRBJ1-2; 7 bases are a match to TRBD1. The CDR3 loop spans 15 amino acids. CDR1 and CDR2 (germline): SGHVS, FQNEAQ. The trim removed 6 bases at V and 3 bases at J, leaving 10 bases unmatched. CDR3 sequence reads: CASSQNRDSYYGYTF. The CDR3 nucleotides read TGTGCCAGCAGTCAAAACCGGGACAGCTACTATGGCTACACCTTC. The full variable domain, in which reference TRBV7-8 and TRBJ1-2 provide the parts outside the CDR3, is GAGVSQSPRYKVAKRGQDVALRCDPISGHVSLFWYQQALGQGPEFLTYFQNEAQLDKSGLPSDRFFAERPEGSVSTLKIQRTQQEDSAVYLCASSQNRDSYYGYTFGSGTRLTVV.

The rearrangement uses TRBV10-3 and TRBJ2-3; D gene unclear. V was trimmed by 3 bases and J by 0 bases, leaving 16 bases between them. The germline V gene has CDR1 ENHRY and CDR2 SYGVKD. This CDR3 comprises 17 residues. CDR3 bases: TGTGCCATCAGTGATTCAACAGCCTATTCCAGCACAGATACGCAGTATTTT. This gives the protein CAISDSTAYSSTDTQYF.

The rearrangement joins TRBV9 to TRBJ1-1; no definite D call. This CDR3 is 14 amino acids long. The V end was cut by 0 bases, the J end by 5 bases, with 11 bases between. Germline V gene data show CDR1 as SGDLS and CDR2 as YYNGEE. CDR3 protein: CASSVAGGRTEAFF. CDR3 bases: TGTGCCAGCAGCGTAGCCGGCGGGAGAACTGAAGCTTTCTTT.

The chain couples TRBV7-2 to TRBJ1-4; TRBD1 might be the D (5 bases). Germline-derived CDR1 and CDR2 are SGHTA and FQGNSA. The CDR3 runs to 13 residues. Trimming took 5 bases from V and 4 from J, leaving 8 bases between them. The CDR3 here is CASSPGLNEKLFF. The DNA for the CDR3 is TGTGCCAGCAGCCCGGGACTTAATGAAAAACTGTTTTTT.

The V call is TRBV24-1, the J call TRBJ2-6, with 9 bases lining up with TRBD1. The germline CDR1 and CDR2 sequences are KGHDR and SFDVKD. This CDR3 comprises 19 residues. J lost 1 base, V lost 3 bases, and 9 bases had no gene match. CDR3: CATSDGRQGVISGANVLTF. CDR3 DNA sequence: TGTGCCACCAGTGATGGTCGACAGGGGGTAATATCTGGGGCCAACGTCCTGACTTTC.

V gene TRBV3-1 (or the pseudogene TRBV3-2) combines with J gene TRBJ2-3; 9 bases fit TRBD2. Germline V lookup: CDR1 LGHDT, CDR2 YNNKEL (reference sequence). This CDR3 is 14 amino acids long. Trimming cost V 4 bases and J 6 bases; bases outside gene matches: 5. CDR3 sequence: CASSLSSGEDTQYF. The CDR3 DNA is TGTGCCAGCAGCCTTTCTAGCGGGGAGGATACGCAGTATTTT.

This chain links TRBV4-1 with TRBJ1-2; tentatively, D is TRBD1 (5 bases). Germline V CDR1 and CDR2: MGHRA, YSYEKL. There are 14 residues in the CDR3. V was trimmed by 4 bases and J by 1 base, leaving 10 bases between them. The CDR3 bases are TGCGCCAGCAGCCGTGCGGGGGATAACTATGGCTACACCTTC. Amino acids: CASSRAGDNYGYTF.

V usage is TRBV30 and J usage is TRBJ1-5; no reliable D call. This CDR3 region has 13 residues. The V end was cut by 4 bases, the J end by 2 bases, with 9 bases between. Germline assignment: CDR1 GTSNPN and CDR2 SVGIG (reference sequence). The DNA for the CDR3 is TGTGCCTGGAATAGCGGGGGCAATCAGCCCCAGCATTTT. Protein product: CAWNSGGNQPQHF.

CDR3 nucleotides: TGTGCCAGCAGTTCGGGACTAGCGGGGACTTACGAGCAGTACTTC. It yields the protein CASSSGLAGTYEQYF. The genes are TRBV6-2 or TRBV6-3 and TRBJ2-7, with 13 bases fitting TRBD2. The CDR3 has 15 residues. V shed 4 bases and J 4 bases; nucleotides not matched to a gene: 4. Germline CDR1 reads MNHEY; CDR2 reads SVGEGT.

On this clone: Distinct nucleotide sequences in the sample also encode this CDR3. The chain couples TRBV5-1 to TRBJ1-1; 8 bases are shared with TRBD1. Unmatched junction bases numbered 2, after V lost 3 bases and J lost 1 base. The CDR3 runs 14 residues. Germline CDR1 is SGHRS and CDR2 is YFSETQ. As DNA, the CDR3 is TGCGCCAGCAGCTCCGGGACAGGGAACACTGAAGCTTTCTTT. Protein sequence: CASSSGTGNTEAFF.

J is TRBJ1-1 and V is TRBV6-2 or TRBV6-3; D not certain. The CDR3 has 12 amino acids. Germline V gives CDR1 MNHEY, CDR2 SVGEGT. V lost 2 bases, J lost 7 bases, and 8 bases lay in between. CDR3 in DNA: TGTGCCAGCAGTTACAGGAGTTATGAAGCTTTCTTT. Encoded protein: CASSYRSYEAFF.

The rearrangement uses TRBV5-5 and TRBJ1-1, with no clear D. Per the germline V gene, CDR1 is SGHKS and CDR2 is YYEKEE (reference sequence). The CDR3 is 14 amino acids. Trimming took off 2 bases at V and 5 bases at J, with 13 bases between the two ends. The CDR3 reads CASSLGLMGTEAFF. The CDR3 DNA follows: TGTGCCAGCAGCTTAGGACTGATGGGGACTGAAGCTTTCTTT.

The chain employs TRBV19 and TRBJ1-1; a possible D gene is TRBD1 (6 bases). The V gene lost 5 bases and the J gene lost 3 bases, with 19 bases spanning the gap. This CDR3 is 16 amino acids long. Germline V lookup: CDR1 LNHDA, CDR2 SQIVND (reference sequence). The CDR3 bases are TGTGCCAGTAGTGGATTACTTCGGACAGAAGACACTGAAGCTTTCTTT. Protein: CASSGLLRTEDTEAFF.

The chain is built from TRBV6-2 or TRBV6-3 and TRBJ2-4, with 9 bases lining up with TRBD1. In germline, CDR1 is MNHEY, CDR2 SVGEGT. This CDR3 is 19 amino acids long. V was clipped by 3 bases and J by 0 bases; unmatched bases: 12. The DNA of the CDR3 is TGTGCCAGCAGTTATCCGGACAGGGGTCTTGGGTTAGCCAAAAACATTCAGTACTTC. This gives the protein CASSYPDRGLGLAKNIQYF.

The CDR3 here is CASSSYSQPQHF. The CDR3 nucleotides are TGTGCCAGTAGTTCATATAGCCAGCCCCAGCATTTT. V and J are TRBV19 and TRBJ1-5, with D unresolved. The V gene lost 5 bases and the J gene lost 7 bases, with 9 bases spanning the gap. The CDR3 extends over 12 amino acids. CDR1 is LNHDA, CDR2 SQIVND, per germline (reference sequence).

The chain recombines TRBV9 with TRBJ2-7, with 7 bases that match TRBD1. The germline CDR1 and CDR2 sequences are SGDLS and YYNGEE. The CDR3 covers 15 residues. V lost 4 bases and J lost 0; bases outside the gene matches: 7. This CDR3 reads CASSPDGQASYEQYF. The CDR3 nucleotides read TGTGCCAGCAGCCCCGATGGACAGGCCTCCTACGAGCAGTACTTC.

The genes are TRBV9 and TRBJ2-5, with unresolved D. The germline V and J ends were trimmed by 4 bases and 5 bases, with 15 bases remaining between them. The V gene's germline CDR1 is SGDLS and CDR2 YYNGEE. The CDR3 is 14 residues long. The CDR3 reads CASSQETRPETQYF. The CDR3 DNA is TGTGCCAGCAGCCAAGAGACTCGTCCCGAGACCCAGTACTTC. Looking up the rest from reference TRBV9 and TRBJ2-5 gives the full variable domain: DSGVTQTPKHLITATGQRVTLRCSPRSGDLSVYWYQQSLDQGLQFLIQYYNGEERAKGNILERFSAQQFPDLHSELNLSSLELGDSALYFCASSQETRPETQYFGPGTRLLVL.

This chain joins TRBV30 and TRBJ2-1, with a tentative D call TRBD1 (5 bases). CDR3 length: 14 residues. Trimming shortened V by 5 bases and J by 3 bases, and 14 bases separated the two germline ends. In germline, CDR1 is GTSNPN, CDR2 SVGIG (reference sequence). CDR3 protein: CAWFPAGYYNEQFF. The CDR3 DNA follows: TGTGCCTGGTTTCCGGCAGGGTACTACAATGAGCAGTTCTTC.

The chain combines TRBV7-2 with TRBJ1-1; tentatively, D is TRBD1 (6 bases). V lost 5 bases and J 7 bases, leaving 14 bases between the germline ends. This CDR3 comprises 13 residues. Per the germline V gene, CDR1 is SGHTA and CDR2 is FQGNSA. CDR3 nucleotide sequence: TGTGCCAGCAGCCCATTTACAGGGTTTGAAGCTTTCTTT. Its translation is CASSPFTGFEAFF.

The CDR3 coding sequence is TGTGCCAGTCGCCCCCCGGGACAGGCCTACGAGCAGTACTTC. It encodes CASRPPGQAYEQYF. The rearrangement joins TRBV28 to TRBJ2-7; 8 positions match TRBD1. This CDR3 has 14 residues. From germline, CDR1 is MDHEN and CDR2 SYDVKM. V shed 9 bases, J shed 2 bases, and the junction held 9 bases outside the gene matches.

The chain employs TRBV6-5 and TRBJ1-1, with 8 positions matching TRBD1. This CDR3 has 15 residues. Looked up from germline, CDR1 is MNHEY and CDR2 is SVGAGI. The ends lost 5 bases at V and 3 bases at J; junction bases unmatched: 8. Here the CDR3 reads CASSPRTGKDTEAFF. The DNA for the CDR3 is TGTGCCAGCAGTCCTCGGACAGGGAAGGACACTGAAGCTTTCTTT.

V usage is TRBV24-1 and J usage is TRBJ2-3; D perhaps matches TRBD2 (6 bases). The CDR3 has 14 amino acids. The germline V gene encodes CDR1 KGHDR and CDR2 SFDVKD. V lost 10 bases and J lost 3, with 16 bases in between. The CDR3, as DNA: TGTGCCACTTCCGGGACTTCCTTTACAGATACGCAGTATTTT. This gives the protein CATSGTSFTDTQYF.

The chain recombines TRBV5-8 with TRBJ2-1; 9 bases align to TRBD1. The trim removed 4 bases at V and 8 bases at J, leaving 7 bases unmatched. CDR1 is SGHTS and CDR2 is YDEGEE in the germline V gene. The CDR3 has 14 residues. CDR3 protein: CASSLGQGWDEQFF. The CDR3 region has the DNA TGTGCCAGCAGCCTAGGACAGGGGTGGGATGAGCAGTTCTTC.

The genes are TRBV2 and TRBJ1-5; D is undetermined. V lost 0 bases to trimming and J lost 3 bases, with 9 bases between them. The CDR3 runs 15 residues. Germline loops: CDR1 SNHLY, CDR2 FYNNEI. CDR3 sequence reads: CASSEALQINQPQHF. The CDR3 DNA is TGTGCCAGCAGTGAAGCGCTTCAGATCAATCAGCCCCAGCATTTT.

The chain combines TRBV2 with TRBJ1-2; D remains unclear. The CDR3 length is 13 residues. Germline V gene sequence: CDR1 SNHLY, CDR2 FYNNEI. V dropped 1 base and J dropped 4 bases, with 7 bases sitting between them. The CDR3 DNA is TGTGCCAGCAGTGAAGTACACCTCTATGGCTACACCTTC. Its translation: CASSEVHLYGYTF.